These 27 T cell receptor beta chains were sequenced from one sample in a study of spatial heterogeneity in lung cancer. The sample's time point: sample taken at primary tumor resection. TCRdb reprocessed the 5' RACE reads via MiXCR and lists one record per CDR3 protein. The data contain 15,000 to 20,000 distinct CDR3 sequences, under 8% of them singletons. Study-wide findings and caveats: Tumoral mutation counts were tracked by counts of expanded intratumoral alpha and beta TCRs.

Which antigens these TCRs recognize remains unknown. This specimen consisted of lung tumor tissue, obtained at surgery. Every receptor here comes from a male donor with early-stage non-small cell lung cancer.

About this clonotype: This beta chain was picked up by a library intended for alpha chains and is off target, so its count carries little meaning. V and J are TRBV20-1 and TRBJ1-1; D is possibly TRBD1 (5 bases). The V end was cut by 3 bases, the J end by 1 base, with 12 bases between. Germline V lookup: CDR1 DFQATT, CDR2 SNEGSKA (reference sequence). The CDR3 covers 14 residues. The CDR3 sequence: CSARRVGPNTEAFF. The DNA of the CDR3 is TGCAGTGCTAGGAGGGTGGGGCCGAACACTGAAGCTTTCTTT.

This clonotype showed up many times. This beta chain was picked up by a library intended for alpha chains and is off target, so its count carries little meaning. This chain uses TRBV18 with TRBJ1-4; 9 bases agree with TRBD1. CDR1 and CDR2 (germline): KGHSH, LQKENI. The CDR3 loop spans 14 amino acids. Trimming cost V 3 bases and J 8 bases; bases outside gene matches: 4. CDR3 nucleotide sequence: TGTGCCAGCTCACCGGCAGGACAGGGGGAAAAACTGTTTTTT. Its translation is CASSPAGQGEKLFF. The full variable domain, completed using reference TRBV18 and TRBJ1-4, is NAGVMQNPRHLVRRRGQEARLRCSPMKGHSHVYWYRQLPEEGLKFMVYLQKENIIDESGMPKERFSAEFPKEGPSILRIQQVVRGDSAAYFCASSPAGQGEKLFFGSGTQLSVL.

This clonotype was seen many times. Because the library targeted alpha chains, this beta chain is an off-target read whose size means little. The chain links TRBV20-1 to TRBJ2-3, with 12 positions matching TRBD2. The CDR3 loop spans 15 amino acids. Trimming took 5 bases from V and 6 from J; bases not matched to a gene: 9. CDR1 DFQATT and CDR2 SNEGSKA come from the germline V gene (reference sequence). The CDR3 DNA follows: TGCAGTGCTCCTCTAGCGGGAGGGCCGGGGGATACGCAGTATTTT. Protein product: CSAPLAGGPGDTQYF.

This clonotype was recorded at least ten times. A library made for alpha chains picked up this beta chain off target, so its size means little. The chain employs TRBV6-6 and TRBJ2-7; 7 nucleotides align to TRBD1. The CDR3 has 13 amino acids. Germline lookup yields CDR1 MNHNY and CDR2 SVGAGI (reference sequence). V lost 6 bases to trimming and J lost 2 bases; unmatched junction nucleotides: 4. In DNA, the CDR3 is TGTGCCAGCAGCCAAGGGACAGCCTACGAGCAGTACTTC. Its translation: CASSQGTAYEQYF.

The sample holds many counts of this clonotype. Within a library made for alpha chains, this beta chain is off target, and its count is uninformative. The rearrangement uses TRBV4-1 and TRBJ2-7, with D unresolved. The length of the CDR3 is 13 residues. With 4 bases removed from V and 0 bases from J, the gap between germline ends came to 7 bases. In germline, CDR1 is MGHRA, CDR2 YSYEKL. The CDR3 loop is CASSLADSYEQYF. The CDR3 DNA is TGCGCCAGCAGCCTCGCAGACTCCTACGAGCAGTACTTC.

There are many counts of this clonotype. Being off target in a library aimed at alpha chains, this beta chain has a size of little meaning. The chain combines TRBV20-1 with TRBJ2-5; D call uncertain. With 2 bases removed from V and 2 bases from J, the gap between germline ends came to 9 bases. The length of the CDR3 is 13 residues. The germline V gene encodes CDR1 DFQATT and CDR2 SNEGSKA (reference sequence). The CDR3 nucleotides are TGCAGTGCTAGACCAAACGGGCAAGAGACCCAGTACTTC. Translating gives CSARPNGQETQYF.

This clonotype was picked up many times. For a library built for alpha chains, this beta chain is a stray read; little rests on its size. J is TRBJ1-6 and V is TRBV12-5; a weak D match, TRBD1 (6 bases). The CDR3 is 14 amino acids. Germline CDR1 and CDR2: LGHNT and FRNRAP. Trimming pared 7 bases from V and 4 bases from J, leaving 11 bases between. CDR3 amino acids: CASAQDSYNSPLHF. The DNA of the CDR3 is TGTGCTAGTGCCCAGGACAGTTATAATTCACCCCTCCACTTT.

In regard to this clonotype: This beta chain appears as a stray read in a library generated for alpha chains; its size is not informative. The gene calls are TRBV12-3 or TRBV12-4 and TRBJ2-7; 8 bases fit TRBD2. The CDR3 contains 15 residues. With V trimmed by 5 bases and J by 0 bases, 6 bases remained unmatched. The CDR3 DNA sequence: TGTGCCAGCAGTGAAATAGCGGGGAGCTCCTACGAGCAGTACTTC. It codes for CASSEIAGSSYEQYF.

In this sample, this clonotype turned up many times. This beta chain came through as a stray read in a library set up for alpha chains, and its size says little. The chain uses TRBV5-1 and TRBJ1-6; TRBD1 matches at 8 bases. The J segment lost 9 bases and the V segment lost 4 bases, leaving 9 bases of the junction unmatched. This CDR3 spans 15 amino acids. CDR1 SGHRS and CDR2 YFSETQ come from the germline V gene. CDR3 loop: CASSENRGMFSPLHF. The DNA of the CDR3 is TGCGCCAGCAGCGAAAACAGGGGGATGTTTTCACCCCTCCACTTT. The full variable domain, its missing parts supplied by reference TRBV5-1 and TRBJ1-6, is KAGVTQTPRYLIKTRGQQVTLSCSPISGHRSVSWYQQTPGQGLQFLFEYFSETQRNKGNFPGRFSGRQFSNSRSEMNVSTLELGDSALYLCASSENRGMFSPLHFGNGTRLTVT.

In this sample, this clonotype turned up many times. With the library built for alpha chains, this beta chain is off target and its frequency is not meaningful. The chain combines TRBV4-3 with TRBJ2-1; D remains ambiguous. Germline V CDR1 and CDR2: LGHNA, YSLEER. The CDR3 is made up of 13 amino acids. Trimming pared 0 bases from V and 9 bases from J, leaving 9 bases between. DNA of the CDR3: TGCGCCAGCAGCCAAGATTGGGGTACTGAGCAGTTCTTC. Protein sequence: CASSQDWGTEQFF.

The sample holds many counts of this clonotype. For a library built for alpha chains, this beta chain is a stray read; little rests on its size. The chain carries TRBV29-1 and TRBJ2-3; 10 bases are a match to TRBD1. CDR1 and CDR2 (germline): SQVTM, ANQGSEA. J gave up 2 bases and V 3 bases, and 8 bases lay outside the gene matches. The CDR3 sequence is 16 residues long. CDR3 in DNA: TGCAGCGTTGACCGGACAGGGGGTCGCCACACAGATACGCAGTATTTT. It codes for CSVDRTGGRHTDTQYF.

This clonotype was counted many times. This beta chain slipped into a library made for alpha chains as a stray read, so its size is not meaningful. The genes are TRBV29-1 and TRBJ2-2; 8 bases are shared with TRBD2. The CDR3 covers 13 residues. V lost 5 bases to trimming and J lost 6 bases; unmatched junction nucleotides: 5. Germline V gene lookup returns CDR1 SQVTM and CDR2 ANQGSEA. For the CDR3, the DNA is TGCAGCGTTCTGACGACTAGCGCCGGGGAGCTGTTTTTT. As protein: CSVLTTSAGELFF.

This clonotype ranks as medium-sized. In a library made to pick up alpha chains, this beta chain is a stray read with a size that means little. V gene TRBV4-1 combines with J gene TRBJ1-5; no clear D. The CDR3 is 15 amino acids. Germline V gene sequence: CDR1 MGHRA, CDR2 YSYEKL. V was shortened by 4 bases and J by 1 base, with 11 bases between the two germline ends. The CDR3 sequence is CASSPGLPSNQPQHF. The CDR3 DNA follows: TGCGCCAGCAGCCCTGGACTGCCGAGCAATCAGCCCCAGCATTTT.

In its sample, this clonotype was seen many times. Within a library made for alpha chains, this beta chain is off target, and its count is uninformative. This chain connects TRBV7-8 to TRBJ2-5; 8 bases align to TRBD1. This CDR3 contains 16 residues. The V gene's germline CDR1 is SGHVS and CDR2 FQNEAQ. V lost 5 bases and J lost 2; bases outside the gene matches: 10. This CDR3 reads CASSPADRGGQETQYF. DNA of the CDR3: TGTGCCAGCAGCCCAGCCGACAGGGGAGGTCAAGAGACCCAGTACTTC.

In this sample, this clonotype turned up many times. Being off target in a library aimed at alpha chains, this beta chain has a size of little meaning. For the CDR3, the DNA is TGTGCCAGCAGCTCCCGAGGGAACACCGGGGAGCTGTTTTTT. Protein sequence: CASSSRGNTGELFF. The V call is TRBV11-3, the J call TRBJ2-2, with unresolved D. There are 14 residues in the CDR3. V lost 4 bases and J lost 1, with 7 bases in between. Germline V gene lookup returns CDR1 SGHNT and CDR2 YENEEA.

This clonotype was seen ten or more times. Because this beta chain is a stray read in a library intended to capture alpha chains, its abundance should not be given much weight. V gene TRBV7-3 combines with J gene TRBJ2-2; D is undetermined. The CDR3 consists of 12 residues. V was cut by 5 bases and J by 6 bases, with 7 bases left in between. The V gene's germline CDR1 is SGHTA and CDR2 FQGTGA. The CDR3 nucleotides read TGTGCCAGCAGCCCCCAAGCCGGGGAGCTGTTTTTT. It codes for CASSPQAGELFF.

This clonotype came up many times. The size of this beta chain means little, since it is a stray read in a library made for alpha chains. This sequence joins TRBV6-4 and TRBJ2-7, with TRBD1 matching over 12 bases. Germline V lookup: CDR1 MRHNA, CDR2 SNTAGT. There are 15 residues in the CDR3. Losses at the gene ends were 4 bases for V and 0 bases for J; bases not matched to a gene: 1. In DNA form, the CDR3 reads TGTGCCAGCAGTGGGGACAGGGGGCTCTCCTACGAGCAGTACTTC. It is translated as CASSGDRGLSYEQYF.

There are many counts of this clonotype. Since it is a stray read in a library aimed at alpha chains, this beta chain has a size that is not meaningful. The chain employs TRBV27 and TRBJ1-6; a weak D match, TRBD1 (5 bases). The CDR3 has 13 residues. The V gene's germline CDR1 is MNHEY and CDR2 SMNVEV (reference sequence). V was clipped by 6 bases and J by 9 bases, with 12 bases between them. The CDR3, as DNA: TGTGCCAGCAGGGGGGGAGGCGGTTCACCCCTCCACTTT. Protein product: CASRGGGGSPLHF.

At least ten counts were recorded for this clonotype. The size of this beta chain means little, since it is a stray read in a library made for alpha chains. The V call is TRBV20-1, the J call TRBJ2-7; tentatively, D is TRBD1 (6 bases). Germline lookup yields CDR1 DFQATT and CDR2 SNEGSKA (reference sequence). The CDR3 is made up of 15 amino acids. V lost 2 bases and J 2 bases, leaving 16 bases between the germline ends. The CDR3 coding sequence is TGCAGTGCTAGACCTCCAACAGGGCTTGCCTACGAGCAGTACTTC. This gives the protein CSARPPTGLAYEQYF.

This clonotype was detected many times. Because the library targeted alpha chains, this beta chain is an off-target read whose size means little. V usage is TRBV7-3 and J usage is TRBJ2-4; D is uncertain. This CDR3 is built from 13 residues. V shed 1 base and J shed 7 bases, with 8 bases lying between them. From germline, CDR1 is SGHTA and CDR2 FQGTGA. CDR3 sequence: CASSLKGSNIQYF. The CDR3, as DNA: TGTGCCAGCAGCTTAAAAGGGTCGAACATTCAGTACTTC.

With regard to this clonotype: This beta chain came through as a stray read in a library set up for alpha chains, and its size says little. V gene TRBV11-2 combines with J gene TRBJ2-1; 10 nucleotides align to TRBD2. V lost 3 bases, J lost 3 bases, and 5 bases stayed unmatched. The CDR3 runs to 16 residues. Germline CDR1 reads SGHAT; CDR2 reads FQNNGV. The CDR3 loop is CASSLSAGGHYNEQFF. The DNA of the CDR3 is TGTGCCAGCAGCTTGTCAGCGGGGGGGCACTACAATGAGCAGTTCTTC.

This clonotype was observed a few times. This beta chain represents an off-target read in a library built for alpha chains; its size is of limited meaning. The CDR3 reads CASSQYSLLAGENNEQFF. The CDR3 region has the DNA TGTGCCAGCAGCCAATACAGCCTACTAGCGGGGGAAAACAATGAGCAGTTCTTC. The rearrangement links TRBV3-1 to TRBJ2-1; TRBD2 matches at 11 bases. J gave up 5 bases and V 2 bases, and 11 bases lay outside the gene matches. CDR3 length: 18 residues. From germline, CDR1 is LGHDT and CDR2 YNNKEL (reference sequence).

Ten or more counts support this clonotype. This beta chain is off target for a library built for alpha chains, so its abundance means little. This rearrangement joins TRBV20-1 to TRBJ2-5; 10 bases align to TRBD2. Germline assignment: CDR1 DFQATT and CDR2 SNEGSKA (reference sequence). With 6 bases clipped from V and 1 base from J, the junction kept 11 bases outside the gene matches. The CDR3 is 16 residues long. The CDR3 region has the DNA TGCAGTGCCCACGAGGCGAGCGGGAGGGCCCAAGAGACCCAGTACTTC. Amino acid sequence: CSAHEASGRAQETQYF.

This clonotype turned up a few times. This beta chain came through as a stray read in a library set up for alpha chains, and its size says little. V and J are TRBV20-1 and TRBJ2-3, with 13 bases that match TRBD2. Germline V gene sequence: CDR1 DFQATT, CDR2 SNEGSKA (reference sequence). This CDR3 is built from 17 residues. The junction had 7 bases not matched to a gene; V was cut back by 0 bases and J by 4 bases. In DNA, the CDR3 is TGCAGTGCTAGAGATCGAGGACTAGCGGGAGTGGCAGATACGCAGTATTTT. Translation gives CSARDRGLAGVADTQYF.

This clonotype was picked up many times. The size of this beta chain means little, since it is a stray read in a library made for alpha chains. The CDR3 protein is CASRPGQGSWETQYF. As DNA, the CDR3 is TGTGCCAGCAGACCCGGACAGGGGAGTTGGGAGACCCAGTACTTC. The V and J genes are TRBV12-3 or TRBV12-4 and TRBJ2-5; 9 positions match TRBD1. The length of the CDR3 is 15 residues. V gave up 6 bases and J gave up 5 bases; unmatched junction bases: 10.

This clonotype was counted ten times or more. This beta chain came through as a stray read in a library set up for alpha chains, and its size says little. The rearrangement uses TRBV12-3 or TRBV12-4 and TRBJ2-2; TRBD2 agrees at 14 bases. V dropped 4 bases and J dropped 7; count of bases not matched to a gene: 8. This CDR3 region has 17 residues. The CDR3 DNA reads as TGTGCCAGCAGTTCCCCGACTAGCGGGGGGGTCATCGGGGAGCTGTTTTTT. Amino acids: CASSSPTSGGVIGELFF.

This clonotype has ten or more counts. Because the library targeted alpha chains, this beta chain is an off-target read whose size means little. The CDR3 DNA is TGCGCCAGCAGCCGGTCAGGGGAAGATGGCTACACCTTC. Residues: CASSRSGEDGYTF. The rearrangement uses TRBV4-3 and TRBJ1-2; tentative D call: TRBD1 (6 bases). Trimming pared 4 bases from V and 6 bases from J, leaving 12 bases between. The CDR3 spans 13 residues. CDR1 and CDR2 (germline): LGHNA, YSLEER.